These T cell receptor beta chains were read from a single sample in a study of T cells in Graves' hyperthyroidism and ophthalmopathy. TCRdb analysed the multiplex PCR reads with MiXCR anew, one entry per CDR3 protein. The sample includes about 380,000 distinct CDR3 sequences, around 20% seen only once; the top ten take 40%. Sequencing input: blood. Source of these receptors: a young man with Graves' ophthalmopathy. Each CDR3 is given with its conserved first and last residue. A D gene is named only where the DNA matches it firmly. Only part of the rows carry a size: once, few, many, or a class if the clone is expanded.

cdr3_nt: TGTGCCAGCACCAACAGGGAAATCTATGGCTACACCTTC
cdr3_aa: CASTNREIYGYTF
j_call: TRBJ1-2
clone_size: .
d_call: .
v_call: TRBV6-1

cdr3_nt: TGTGCCAGCAGTCTTCGTACAGGGGCTGCGACCTACGAGCAGTACTTC
cdr3_aa: CASSLRTGAATYEQYF
j_call: TRBJ2-7
clone_size: .
d_call: TRBD1
v_call: TRBV27

cdr3_nt: TGTGCCAGCAGCCATTACGGGAGGGATCAGCCCCAGCATTTT
cdr3_aa: CASSHYGRDQPQHF
j_call: TRBJ1-5
clone_size: many
d_call: .
v_call: TRBV3-1

cdr3_nt: TGCAGCGTTGCTCGGACAGGGCTTTACAATGAGCAGTTCTTC
cdr3_aa: CSVARTGLYNEQFF
j_call: TRBJ2-1
clone_size: many
d_call: TRBD1
v_call: TRBV29-1

cdr3_nt: TGTGCCAGCTCACCAGTGGACTCCTACGAGCAGTACTTC
cdr3_aa: CASSPVDSYEQYF
j_call: TRBJ2-7
clone_size: many
d_call: .
v_call: TRBV18

cdr3_nt: TGTGCCAGCAGTGCGATTGAGCGGGGGTCTCTAACAGATACGCAGTATTTT
cdr3_aa: CASSAIERGSLTDTQYF
j_call: TRBJ2-3
clone_size: few
d_call: TRBD2
v_call: TRBV28

cdr3_nt: TGCAGTGCTAGAGATCGAGATGAAAAACTGTTTTTT
cdr3_aa: CSARDRDEKLFF
j_call: TRBJ1-4
clone_size: .
d_call: .
v_call: TRBV20-1

cdr3_nt: TGTGCCAGCAGCTTAGATAACGGGGAGCTGTTTTTT
cdr3_aa: CASSLDNGELFF
j_call: TRBJ2-2
clone_size: few
d_call: .
v_call: TRBV11-3

cdr3_nt: TGTGCCAGCAGCTCGTGGTTTGACGGAGAAAACACTGAAGCTTTCTTT
cdr3_aa: CASSSWFDGENTEAFF
j_call: TRBJ1-1
clone_size: many
d_call: .
v_call: TRBV11-2

cdr3_nt: TGTGCCAGCAGCTCAGGGGGAATATATGGCTACACCTTC
cdr3_aa: CASSSGGIYGYTF
j_call: TRBJ1-2
clone_size: many
d_call: TRBD1
v_call: TRBV6-1

cdr3_nt: TGTGCCAGCAGCTTAGCTAGCGGGGGTTTAGGGTCCTACAATGAGCAGTTCTTC
cdr3_aa: CASSLASGGLGSYNEQFF
j_call: TRBJ2-1
clone_size: many
d_call: TRBD2
v_call: TRBV7-2

cdr3_nt: TGCAGTGCTAGAGATCCAACCAGTTATATTTCACCCCTCCACTTT
cdr3_aa: CSARDPTSYISPLHF
j_call: TRBJ1-6
clone_size: few
d_call: .
v_call: TRBV20-1

cdr3_nt: TGCAGCGTTGTGCCAGCGGAGGACTACGAGCAGTACTTC
cdr3_aa: CSVVPAEDYEQYF
j_call: TRBJ2-7
clone_size: .
d_call: .
v_call: TRBV29-1